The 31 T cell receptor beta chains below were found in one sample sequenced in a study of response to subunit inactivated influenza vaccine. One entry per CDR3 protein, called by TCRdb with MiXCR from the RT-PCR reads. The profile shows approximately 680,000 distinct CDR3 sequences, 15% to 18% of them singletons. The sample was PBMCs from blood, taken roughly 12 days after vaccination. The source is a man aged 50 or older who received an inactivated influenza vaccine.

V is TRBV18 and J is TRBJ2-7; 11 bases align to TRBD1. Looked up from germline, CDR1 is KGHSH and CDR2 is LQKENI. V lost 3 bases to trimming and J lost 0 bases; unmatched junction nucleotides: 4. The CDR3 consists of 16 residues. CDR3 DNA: TGTGCCAGCTCACCTTGGACAGGGGGCATCTCCTACGAGCAGTACTTC. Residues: CASSPWTGGISYEQYF.

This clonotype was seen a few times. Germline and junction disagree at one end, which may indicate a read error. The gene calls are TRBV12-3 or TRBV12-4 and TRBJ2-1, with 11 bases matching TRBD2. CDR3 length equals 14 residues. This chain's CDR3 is CASSGTSGPNKQFF. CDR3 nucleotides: TGTGCCAGCAGTGGGACTAGCGGTCCCAATAAGCAGTTCTTC.

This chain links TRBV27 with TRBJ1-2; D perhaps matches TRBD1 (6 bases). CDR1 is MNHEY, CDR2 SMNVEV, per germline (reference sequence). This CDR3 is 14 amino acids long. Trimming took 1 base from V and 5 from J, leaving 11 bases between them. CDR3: CASSLFGTTYGYTF. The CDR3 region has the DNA TGTGCCAGCAGTTTATTCGGGACAACTTATGGCTACACCTTC.

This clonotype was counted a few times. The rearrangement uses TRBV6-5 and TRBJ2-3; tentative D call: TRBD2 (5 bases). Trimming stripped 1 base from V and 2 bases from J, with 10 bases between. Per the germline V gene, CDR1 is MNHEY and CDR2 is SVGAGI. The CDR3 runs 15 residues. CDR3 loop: CASSYYRGTTDTQYF. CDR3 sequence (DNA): TGTGCCAGCAGTTACTACCGGGGTACCACAGATACGCAGTATTTT.

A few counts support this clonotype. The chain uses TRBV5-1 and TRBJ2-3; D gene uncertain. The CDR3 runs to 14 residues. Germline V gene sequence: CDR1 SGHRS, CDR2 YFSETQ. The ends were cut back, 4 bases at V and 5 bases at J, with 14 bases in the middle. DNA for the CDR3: TGCGCCAGCAGCCCACGGCCGTTAGTAGATACGCAGTATTTT. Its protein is CASSPRPLVDTQYF.

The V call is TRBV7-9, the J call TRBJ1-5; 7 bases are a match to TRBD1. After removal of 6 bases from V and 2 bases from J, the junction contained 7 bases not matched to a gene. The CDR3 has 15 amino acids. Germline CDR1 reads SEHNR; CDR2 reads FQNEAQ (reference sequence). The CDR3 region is CASRRTGDGNQPQHF. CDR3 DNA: TGTGCCAGCAGACGCACAGGGGACGGCAATCAGCCCCAGCATTTT.

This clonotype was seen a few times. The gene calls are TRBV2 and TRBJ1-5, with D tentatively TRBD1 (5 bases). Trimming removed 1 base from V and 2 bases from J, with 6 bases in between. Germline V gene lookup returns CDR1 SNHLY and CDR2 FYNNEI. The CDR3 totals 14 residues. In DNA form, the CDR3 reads TGTGCCAGCAGTGAAGAAGGGGGCAATCAGCCCCAGCATTTT. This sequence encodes CASSEEGGNQPQHF.

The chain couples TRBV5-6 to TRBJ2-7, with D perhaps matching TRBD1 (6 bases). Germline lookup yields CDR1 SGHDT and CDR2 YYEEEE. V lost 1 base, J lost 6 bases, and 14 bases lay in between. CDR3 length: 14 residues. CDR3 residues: CASSLNRDSGEQYF. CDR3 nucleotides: TGTGCCAGCAGCTTGAACAGGGATTCGGGCGAGCAGTACTTC.

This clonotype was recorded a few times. The CDR3 bases are TGTGCCAGCAGCCAAGATTTCGCGGGGGACACAGATACGCAGTATTTT. This encodes CASSQDFAGDTDTQYF. The genes are TRBV4-2 and TRBJ2-3, with 7 bases fitting TRBD2. V shed 0 bases, J shed 2 bases, and the junction held 5 bases outside the gene matches. Germline CDR1 is LGHNA and CDR2 is YNFKEQ. This CDR3 is built from 16 residues.

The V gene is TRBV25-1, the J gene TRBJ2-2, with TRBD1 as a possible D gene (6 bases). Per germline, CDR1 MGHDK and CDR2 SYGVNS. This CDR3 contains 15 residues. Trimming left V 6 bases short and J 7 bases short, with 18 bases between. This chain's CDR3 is CASSVRGLDGGELFF. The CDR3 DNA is TGTGCCAGCAGCGTCAGGGGTCTAGACGGCGGGGAGCTGTTTTTT.

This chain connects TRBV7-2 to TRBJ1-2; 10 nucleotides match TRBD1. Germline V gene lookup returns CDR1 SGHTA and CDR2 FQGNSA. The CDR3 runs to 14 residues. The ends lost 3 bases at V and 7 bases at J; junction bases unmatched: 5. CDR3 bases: TGTGCCAGCAGCTTCGGACAGGGGGAATTTGGCTACACCTTC. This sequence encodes CASSFGQGEFGYTF.

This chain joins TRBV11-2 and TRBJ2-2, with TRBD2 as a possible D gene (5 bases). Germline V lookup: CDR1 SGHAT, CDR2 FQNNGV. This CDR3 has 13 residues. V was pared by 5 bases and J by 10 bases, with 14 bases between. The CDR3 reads CASSPGWVEELFF. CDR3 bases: TGTGCCAGCAGCCCGGGGTGGGTCGAGGAGCTGTTTTTT.

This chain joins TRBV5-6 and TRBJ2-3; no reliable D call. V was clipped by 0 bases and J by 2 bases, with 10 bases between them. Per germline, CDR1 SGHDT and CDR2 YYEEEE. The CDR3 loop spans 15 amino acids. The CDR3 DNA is TGTGCCAGCAGCTTGGCCGGCAGGTTCACAGATACGCAGTATTTT. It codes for CASSLAGRFTDTQYF.

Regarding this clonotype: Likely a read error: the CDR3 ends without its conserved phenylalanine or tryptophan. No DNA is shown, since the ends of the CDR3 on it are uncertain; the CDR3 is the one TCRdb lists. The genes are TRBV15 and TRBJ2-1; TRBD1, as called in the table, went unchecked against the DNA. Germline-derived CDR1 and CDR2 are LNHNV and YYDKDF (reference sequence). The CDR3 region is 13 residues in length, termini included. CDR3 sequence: CATSPGRGTPPLS.

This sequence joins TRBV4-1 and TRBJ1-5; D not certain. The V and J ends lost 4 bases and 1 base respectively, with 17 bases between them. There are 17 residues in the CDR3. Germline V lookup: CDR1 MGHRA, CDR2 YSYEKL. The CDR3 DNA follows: TGCGCCAGCAGCCTCATCCTGTTGAGACAAAGCAATCAGCCCCAGCATTTT. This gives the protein CASSLILLRQSNQPQHF.

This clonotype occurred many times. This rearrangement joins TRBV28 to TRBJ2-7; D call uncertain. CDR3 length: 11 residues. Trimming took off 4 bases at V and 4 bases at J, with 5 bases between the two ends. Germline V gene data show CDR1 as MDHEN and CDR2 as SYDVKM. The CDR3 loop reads CASSWGYEQYF. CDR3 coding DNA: TGTGCCAGCAGTTGGGGTTACGAGCAGTACTTC.

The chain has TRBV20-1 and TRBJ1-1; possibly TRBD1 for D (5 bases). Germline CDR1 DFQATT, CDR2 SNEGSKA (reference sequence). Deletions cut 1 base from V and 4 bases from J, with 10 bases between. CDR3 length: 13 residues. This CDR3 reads CSARGQLSTEAFF. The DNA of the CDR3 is TGCAGTGCTAGAGGACAGCTGAGCACTGAAGCTTTCTTT.

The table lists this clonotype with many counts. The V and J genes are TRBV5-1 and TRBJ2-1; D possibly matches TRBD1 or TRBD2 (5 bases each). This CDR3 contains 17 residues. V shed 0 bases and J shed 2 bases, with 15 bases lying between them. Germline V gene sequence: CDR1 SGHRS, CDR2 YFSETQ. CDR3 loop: CASSLGSGGSTYNEQFF. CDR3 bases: TGCGCCAGCAGCTTGGGGTCTGGGGGATCTACCTACAATGAGCAGTTCTTC.

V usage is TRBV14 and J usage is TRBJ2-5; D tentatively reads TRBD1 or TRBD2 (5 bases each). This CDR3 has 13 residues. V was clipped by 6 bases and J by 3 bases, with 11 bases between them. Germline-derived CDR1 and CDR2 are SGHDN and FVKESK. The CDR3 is CASRQLGEETQYF. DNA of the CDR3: TGTGCCAGCAGGCAACTAGGGGAAGAGACCCAGTACTTC.

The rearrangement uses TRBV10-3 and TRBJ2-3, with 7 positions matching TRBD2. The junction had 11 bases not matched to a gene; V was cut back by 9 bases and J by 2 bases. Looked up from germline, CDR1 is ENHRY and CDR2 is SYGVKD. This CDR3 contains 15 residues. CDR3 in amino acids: CAILREAADTDTQYF. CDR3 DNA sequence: TGTGCCATTCTCCGGGAGGCGGCGGACACAGATACGCAGTATTTT.

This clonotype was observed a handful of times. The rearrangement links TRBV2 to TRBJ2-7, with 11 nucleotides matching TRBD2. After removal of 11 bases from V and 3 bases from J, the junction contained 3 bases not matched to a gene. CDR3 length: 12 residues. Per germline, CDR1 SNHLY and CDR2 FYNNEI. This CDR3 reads CAWGTSGYEQYF. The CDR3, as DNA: TGTGCCTGGGGGACTAGCGGCTACGAGCAGTACTTC.

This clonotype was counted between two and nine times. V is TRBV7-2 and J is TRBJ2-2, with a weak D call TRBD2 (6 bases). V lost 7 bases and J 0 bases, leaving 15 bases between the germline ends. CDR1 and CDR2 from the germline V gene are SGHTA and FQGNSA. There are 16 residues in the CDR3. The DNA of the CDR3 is TGTGCCAGCACCGCCGGGGGACGGGCGAACACCGGGGAGCTGTTTTTT. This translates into CASTAGGRANTGELFF.

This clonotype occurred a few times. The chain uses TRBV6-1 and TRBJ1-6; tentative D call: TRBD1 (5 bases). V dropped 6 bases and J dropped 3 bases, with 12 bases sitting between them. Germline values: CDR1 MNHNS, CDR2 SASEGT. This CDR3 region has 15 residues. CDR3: CASSEGRNYNSPLHF. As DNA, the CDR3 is TGTGCCAGCAGCGAGGGACGGAACTATAATTCACCCCTCCACTTT.

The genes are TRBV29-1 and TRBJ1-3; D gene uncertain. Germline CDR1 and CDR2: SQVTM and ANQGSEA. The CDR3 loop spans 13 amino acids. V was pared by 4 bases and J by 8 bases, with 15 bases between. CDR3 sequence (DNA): TGCAGCGTTGCGCGTACGCTAGAGGACACCATATATTTT. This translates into CSVARTLEDTIYF. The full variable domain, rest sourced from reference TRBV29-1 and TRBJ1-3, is SAVISQKPSRDICQRGTSLTIQCQVDSQVTMMFWYRQQPGQSLTLIATANQGSEATYESGFVIDKFPISRPNLTFSTLTVSNMSPEDSSIYLCSVARTLEDTIYFGEGSWLTVV.

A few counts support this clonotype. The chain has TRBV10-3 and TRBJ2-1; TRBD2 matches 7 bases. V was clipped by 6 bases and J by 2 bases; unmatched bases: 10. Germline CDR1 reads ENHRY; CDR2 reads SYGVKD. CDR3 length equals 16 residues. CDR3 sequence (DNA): TGTGCCATCAGCGACGCTACCGGGAGGACCTACAATGAGCAGTTCTTC. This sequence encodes CAISDATGRTYNEQFF.

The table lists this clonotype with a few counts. The DNA of the CDR3 is TGTGCCAGCAGTTATTCCGGGATGCTCCAAGAGACCCAGTACTTC. Its protein is CASSYSGMLQETQYF. The chain recombines TRBV6-5 with TRBJ2-5; a possible D gene is TRBD2 (5 bases). CDR3 length: 15 amino acids. In germline, CDR1 is MNHEY, CDR2 SVGAGI. V shed 3 bases and J shed 1 base, with 12 bases lying between them.

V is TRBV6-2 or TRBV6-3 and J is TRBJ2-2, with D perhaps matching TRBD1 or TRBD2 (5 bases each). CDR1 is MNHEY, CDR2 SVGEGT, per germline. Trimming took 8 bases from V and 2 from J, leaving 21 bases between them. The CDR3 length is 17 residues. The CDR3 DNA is TGTGCCAGCCGGTTCCGGGACCCGTTCCCAAACACCGGGGAGCTGTTTTTT. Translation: CASRFRDPFPNTGELFF.

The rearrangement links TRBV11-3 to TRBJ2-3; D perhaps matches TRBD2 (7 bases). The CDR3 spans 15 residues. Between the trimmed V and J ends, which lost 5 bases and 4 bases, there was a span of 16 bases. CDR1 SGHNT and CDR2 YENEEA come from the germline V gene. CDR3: CASSPEGGSADTQYF. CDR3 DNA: TGTGCCAGCAGCCCCGAGGGGGGGAGTGCAGATACGCAGTATTTT.

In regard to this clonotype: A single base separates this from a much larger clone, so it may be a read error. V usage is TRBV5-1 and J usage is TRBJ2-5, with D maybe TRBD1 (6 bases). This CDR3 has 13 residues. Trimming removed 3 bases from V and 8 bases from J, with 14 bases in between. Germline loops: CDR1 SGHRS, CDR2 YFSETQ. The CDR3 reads CASSWTVGDTQYF. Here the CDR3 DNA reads TGCGCCAGCAGCTGGACAGTTGGAGATACCCAGTACTTC.

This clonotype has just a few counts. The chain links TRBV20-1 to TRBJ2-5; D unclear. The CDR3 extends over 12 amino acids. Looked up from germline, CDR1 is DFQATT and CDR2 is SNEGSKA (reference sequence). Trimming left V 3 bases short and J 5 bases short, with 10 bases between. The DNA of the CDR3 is TGCAGTGCTAGTACCGGCTTGGAGACCCAGTACTTC. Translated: CSASTGLETQYF.

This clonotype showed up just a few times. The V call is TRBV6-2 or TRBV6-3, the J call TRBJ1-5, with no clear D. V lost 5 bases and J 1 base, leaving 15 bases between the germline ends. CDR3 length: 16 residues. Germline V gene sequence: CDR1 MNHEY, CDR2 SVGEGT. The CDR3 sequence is CASSPPRTLSNQPQHF. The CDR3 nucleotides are TGTGCCAGCAGTCCCCCCCGGACTTTGAGCAATCAGCCCCAGCATTTT.